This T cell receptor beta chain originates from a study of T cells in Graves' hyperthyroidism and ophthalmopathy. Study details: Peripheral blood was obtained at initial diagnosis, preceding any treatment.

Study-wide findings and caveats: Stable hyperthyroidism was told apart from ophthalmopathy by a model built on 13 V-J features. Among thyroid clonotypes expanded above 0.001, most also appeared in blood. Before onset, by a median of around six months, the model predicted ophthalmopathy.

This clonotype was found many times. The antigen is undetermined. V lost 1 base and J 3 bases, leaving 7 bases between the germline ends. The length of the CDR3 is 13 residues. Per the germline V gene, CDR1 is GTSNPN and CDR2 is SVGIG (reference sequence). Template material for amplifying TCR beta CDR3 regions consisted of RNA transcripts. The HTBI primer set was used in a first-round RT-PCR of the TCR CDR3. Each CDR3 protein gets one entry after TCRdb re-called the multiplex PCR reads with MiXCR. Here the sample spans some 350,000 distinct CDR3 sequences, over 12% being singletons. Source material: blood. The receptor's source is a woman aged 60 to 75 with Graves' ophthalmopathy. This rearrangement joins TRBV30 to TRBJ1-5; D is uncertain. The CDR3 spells CAWSEQSNQPQHF. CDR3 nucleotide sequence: TGTGCCTGGAGTGAACAGTCCAATCAGCCCCAGCATTTT. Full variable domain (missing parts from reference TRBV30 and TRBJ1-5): SQTIHQWPATLVQPVGSPLSLECTVEGTSNPNLYWYRQAAGRGLQLLFYSVGIGQISSEVPQNLSASRPQDRQFILSSKKLLLSDSGFYLCAWSEQSNQPQHFGDGTRLSIL.